These 4 T cell receptor beta chains share one sample of origin, sequenced in a study of regulatory T cells in long-lasting Graves disease. Specified time point: newly diagnosed GD, antithyroid drugs for less than 3 months. From RNA extracted from PBMCs, the TCR library was made. The TCR beta library used iRepertoire HTBI primers with Arm-PCR amplification of CDR3. One entry per CDR3 protein results from TCRdb running MiXCR on the multiplex PCR reads. The table has approximately 210,000 distinct CDR3 sequences, around 16% seen once. The sample in question was peripheral blood mononuclear cells (PBMCs), obtained at new diagnosis, from a patient treated with antithyroid drugs. These receptors came from a female donor with Graves disease.

The rearrangement links TRBV28 to TRBJ2-7; 10 nucleotides agree with TRBD1. V was clipped by 5 bases and J by 2 bases; unmatched bases: 12. CDR3 size: 17 residues. Germline values: CDR1 MDHEN, CDR2 SYDVKM. CDR3 sequence reads: CASSQPGQGISAYEQYF. The CDR3 DNA reads as TGTGCCAGCAGTCAACCGGGACAGGGGATTTCGGCCTACGAGCAGTACTTC.

This clonotype has a count of ten or more. The rearrangement joins TRBV6-1 to TRBJ1-2, with 7 bases that match TRBD1. Trimming removed 7 bases from V and 0 bases from J; junction bases left unmatched: 5. The germline V gene has CDR1 MNHNS and CDR2 SASEGT. The CDR3 is 14 amino acids. CDR3 residues: CASKATGANYGYTF. CDR3 in DNA: TGTGCCAGCAAGGCAACAGGGGCTAACTATGGCTACACCTTC.

This clonotype was seen at least ten times. CDR3 protein: CASSPRTGGTEAFF. The CDR3 DNA sequence: TGTGCCAGCTCACCCCGGACAGGGGGCACTGAAGCTTTCTTT. The V call is TRBV18, the J call TRBJ1-1; 10 nucleotides align to TRBD1. The CDR3 runs 14 residues. Germline-derived CDR1 and CDR2 are KGHSH and LQKENI. V trimming: 3 bases; J trimming: 4 bases; junction bases outside the gene matches: 2.

This clonotype showed up many times. The chain uses TRBV15 and TRBJ2-5; 11 positions match TRBD2. The germline gives CDR1 LNHNV, CDR2 YYDKDF (reference sequence). Trimming removed 5 bases from V and 5 bases from J; junction bases left unmatched: 10. The CDR3 totals 16 residues. The CDR3 spells CATSGFWTSGRETQYF. In nucleotides, the CDR3 is TGTGCCACCAGCGGTTTCTGGACTAGCGGGCGCGAGACCCAGTACTTC.